The 25 T cell receptor beta chains given below trace back to one sample, sequenced in a study of human T cells and chemical hapten exposure. Time point of the sample: patch test 2, 6 weeks after DPC sensitization. Treatment of the sample: therapeutic diphenylcyclopropenone sensitization with weekly scalp DPC. MiXCR was run by TCRdb on the RACE reads, yielding one entry per CDR3 protein. The data hold 100,000 or so distinct CDR3 sequences, with approximately 10% observed a single time. Sequencing used whole blood, obtained in connection with sensitization to the hapten diphenylcyclopropenone (DPC). The receptors stem from a man aged 40-49 years with alopecia areata. Some clones in this sample may be carry-over from other donors' samples.

There are a few counts of this clonotype. This chain connects TRBV28 to TRBJ1-1; the D is unclear. With 5 bases removed from V and 5 bases from J, the gap between germline ends came to 12 bases. The germline V gene encodes CDR1 MDHEN and CDR2 SYDVKM. This CDR3 has 13 amino acids. The CDR3 DNA sequence: TGTGCCAGCAGTCTGGACGGAGGGACTGAAGCTTTCTTT. It is translated as CASSLDGGTEAFF.

This clonotype was observed once. The junction and the germline gene differ at one end; a read error may be behind it. The chain carries TRBV20-1 and TRBJ2-7; 10 nucleotides line up with TRBD1. The CDR3 sequence is 16 residues long. Germline assignment: CDR1 DFQATT and CDR2 SNEGSKA (reference sequence). The CDR3 here is CGASPGQGPPPYEQYF. Here the CDR3 DNA reads TGCGGTGCTTCCCCGGGACAGGGGCCCCCTCCATACGAGCAGTACTTC.

This clonotype has at least ten counts. The chain links TRBV20-1 to TRBJ2-3; the D gene could be TRBD1 or TRBD2 (5 bases each). This CDR3 comprises 15 residues. V shed 1 base and J shed 1 base, with 12 bases lying between them. The germline V gene has CDR1 DFQATT and CDR2 SNEGSKA (reference sequence). The CDR3 DNA reads as TGCAGTGCTAGAGGGGACCCCGGCCGCACAGATACGCAGTATTTT. It codes for CSARGDPGRTDTQYF.

The V gene is TRBV3-1, the J gene TRBJ2-3; 13 bases align to TRBD2. In germline, CDR1 is LGHDT, CDR2 YNNKEL (reference sequence). Germline trimming cut 3 bases from V and 3 bases from J; bases unmatched to any gene: 9. The CDR3 sequence is 18 residues long. CDR3 loop: CASSQPTSGRRVTDTQYF. In DNA, the CDR3 is TGTGCCAGCAGCCAGCCGACTAGCGGGAGGCGGGTTACAGATACGCAGTATTTT.

Ten or more counts support this clonotype. The chain carries TRBV29-1 and TRBJ1-1; the D is unclear. Germline CDR1 is SQVTM and CDR2 is ANQGSEA. Trimming left V 6 bases short and J 1 base short, with 6 bases between. The CDR3 extends over 11 amino acids. The CDR3 sequence is CSVAENTEAFF. The DNA of the CDR3 is TGCAGCGTCGCAGAGAACACTGAAGCTTTCTTT. The full variable domain, completed using reference TRBV29-1 and TRBJ1-1, is SAVISQKPSRDICQRGTSLTIQCQVDSQVTMMFWYRQQPGQSLTLIATANQGSEATYESGFVIDKFPISRPNLTFSTLTVSNMSPEDSSIYLCSVAENTEAFFGQGTRLTVV.

V and J are TRBV7-2 and TRBJ2-4; TRBD2 aligns across 8 bases. V lost 5 bases and J lost 4; bases outside the gene matches: 4. Germline lookup yields CDR1 SGHTA and CDR2 FQGNSA. The CDR3 is 14 amino acids. The CDR3 coding sequence is TGTGCCAGCAGCCCTGTAGCGGGAAAAAACATTCAGTACTTC. This translates into CASSPVAGKNIQYF.

This clonotype has just a few counts. This CDR3 reads CATSDSGQGQETQYF. The CDR3 DNA is TGTGCCACCAGTGATTCGGGACAGGGCCAAGAGACCCAGTACTTC. The V gene is TRBV24-1, the J gene TRBJ2-5; 9 bases fit TRBD1. CDR3 length: 15 amino acids. With 2 bases clipped from V and 1 base from J, the junction kept 1 base outside the gene matches. The germline V gene encodes CDR1 KGHDR and CDR2 SFDVKD.

This rearrangement joins TRBV5-4 to TRBJ2-5, with D possibly being TRBD2 (5 bases). The CDR3 consists of 16 residues. Germline V gene data show CDR1 as SGHNT and CDR2 as YYREEE (reference sequence). The V gene lost 4 bases and the J gene lost 5 bases, with 21 bases spanning the gap. The CDR3: CASSLTGSRKTETQYF. The CDR3 nucleotides are TGTGCCAGCAGCCTAACTGGGAGCCGCAAAACGGAGACCCAGTACTTC.

This rearrangement joins TRBV19 to TRBJ2-6, with 10 bases lining up with TRBD1. Germline V gene sequence: CDR1 LNHDA, CDR2 SQIVND (reference sequence). V shed 6 bases and J 0 bases; nucleotides not matched to a gene: 8. The CDR3 is 18 amino acids. The CDR3 nucleotides read TGTGCCAGTAGCAGACCCGGGACAGGGGACTCTGGGGCCAACGTCCTGACTTTC. Amino acids: CASSRPGTGDSGANVLTF.

This clonotype was picked up a small number of times. The chain couples TRBV10-3 to TRBJ2-2; 8 nucleotides align to TRBD2. The V gene end was trimmed by 0 bases and the J gene end by 0 bases; junction bases not matched to a gene: 3. Germline-derived CDR1 and CDR2 are ENHRY and SYGVKD. The CDR3 has 17 amino acids. This CDR3 is CAISESAGGANTGELFF. CDR3 coding DNA: TGTGCCATCAGTGAGTCCGCGGGGGGTGCGAACACCGGGGAGCTGTTTTTT.

This clonotype was seen repeatedly, ten times or more. CDR3 sequence reads: CASALGANTDTQYF. The DNA of the CDR3 is TGTGCCAGCGCCCTAGGAGCGAACACAGATACGCAGTATTTT. The V call is TRBV12-3 or TRBV12-4, the J call TRBJ2-3; D gene ambiguous. V was trimmed by 8 bases and J by 2 bases, leaving 14 bases between them. This CDR3 contains 14 residues.

This clonotype was found many times. V and J are TRBV29-1 and TRBJ1-1; D unclear. CDR1 and CDR2 (germline): SQVTM, ANQGSEA. The length of the CDR3 is 13 residues. Deletions cut 4 bases from V and 0 bases from J, with 9 bases between. CDR3 nucleotides: TGCAGCGTTGGGTTCGGGATGAACACTGAAGCTTTCTTT. Protein product: CSVGFGMNTEAFF.

The chain links TRBV4-3 to TRBJ2-1; D tentatively reads TRBD1 or TRBD2 (5 bases each). The CDR3 covers 17 residues. Germline loops: CDR1 LGHNA, CDR2 YSLEER. The V gene lost 3 bases and the J gene lost 0 bases, with 15 bases spanning the gap. CDR3 sequence (DNA): TGCGCCAGCAGCCAGGCCGGGACGCCGAGCTCCTACAATGAGCAGTTCTTC. Protein product: CASSQAGTPSSYNEQFF.

This clonotype was seen only a few times. The V and J genes are TRBV11-3 and TRBJ2-6; the D is unclear. The germline CDR1 and CDR2 sequences are SGHNT and YENEEA. Trimming shortened V by 1 base and J by 6 bases, and 4 bases separated the two germline ends. The CDR3 is made up of 13 amino acids. In DNA form, the CDR3 reads TGTGCCAGCAGCTTAGTCATGGCCAACGTCCTGACTTTC. It encodes CASSLVMANVLTF.

The chain is built from TRBV5-1 and TRBJ1-1; D ambiguous. CDR1 SGHRS and CDR2 YFSETQ come from the germline V gene. V was clipped by 0 bases and J by 1 base, with 7 bases between them. The length of the CDR3 is 14 residues. The CDR3 region has the DNA TGCGCCAGCAGCTTGGGGCCAGGGAACACTGAAGCTTTCTTT. This codes for CASSLGPGNTEAFF.

This clonotype was counted many times. The chain employs TRBV4-2 and TRBJ1-1, with D perhaps matching TRBD1 (5 bases). Germline CDR1 LGHNA, CDR2 YNFKEQ. V was shortened by 1 base and J by 7 bases, with 10 bases between the two germline ends. This CDR3 has 13 residues. CDR3 DNA: TGTGCCAGCAGCCAAGGCGGACAACTTGAAGCTTTCTTT. This codes for CASSQGGQLEAFF.

The chain uses TRBV5-4 and TRBJ2-3; tentative D call: TRBD1 (5 bases). This CDR3 comprises 17 residues. V dropped 0 bases and J dropped 0 bases, with 14 bases sitting between them. Germline CDR1 reads SGHNT; CDR2 reads YYREEE (reference sequence). For the CDR3, the DNA is TGTGCCAGCAGCTTGGCCAGCAGGGCCTCTAGCACAGATACGCAGTATTTT. Amino acid sequence: CASSLASRASSTDTQYF. The full variable domain, in which reference TRBV5-4 and TRBJ2-3 provide the parts outside the CDR3, is ETGVTQSPTHLIKTRGQQVTLRCSSQSGHNTVSWYQQALGQGPQFIFQYYREEENGRGNFPPRFSGLQFPNYSSELNVNALELDDSALYLCASSLASRASSTDTQYFGPGTRLTVL.

V gene TRBV5-5 combines with J gene TRBJ2-3; TRBD2 might be the D (6 bases). Per germline, CDR1 SGHKS and CDR2 YYEKEE (reference sequence). Trimming pared 1 base from V and 5 bases from J, leaving 14 bases between. The CDR3 runs 15 residues. The CDR3 sequence is CASSLRGFGGDTQYF. As DNA, the CDR3 is TGTGCCAGCAGCTTGAGAGGTTTCGGGGGAGATACGCAGTATTTT.

The V gene is TRBV18, the J gene TRBJ2-5; 16 bases are a match to TRBD2. After removal of 5 bases from V and 7 bases from J, the junction contained 4 bases not matched to a gene. This CDR3 is 15 amino acids long. Germline V gives CDR1 KGHSH, CDR2 LQKENI. CDR3 sequence (DNA): TGTGCCAGCTCATCGGGACTAGCGGGAGGGACGACCCAGTACTTC. It specifies CASSSGLAGGTTQYF.

The chain recombines TRBV28 with TRBJ2-3; D possibly corresponds to TRBD1 (5 bases). Trimming pared 7 bases from V and 2 bases from J, leaving 16 bases between. This CDR3 spans 15 amino acids. Germline V gene data show CDR1 as MDHEN and CDR2 as SYDVKM. The CDR3 protein is CASKDNGATTDTQYF. The CDR3 DNA reads as TGTGCCAGCAAGGACAATGGGGCCACCACAGATACGCAGTATTTT. The full variable domain, its missing parts supplied by reference TRBV28 and TRBJ2-3, is DVKVTQSSRYLVKRTGEKVFLECVQDMDHENMFWYRQDPGLGLRLIYFSYDVKMKEKGDIPEGYSVSREKKERFSLILESASTNQTSMYLCASKDNGATTDTQYFGPGTRLTVL.

There are a few counts of this clonotype. The chain combines TRBV7-9 with TRBJ1-6; D is ambiguous. CDR3 length: 13 residues. Trimming pared 2 bases from V and 8 bases from J, leaving 7 bases between. Germline V lookup: CDR1 SEHNR, CDR2 FQNEAQ (reference sequence). The CDR3 here is CASSLMGDSPLHF. The CDR3 coding sequence is TGTGCCAGCAGCTTAATGGGTGATTCACCCCTCCACTTT.

This clonotype was recorded many times. V and J are TRBV29-1 and TRBJ1-6; TRBD1 matches 9 bases. This CDR3 comprises 13 residues. Germline V gene data show CDR1 as SQVTM and CDR2 as ANQGSEA. With 5 bases clipped from V and 6 bases from J, the junction kept 2 bases outside the gene matches. CDR3 loop: CSVSTGGNSPLHF. CDR3 nucleotide sequence: TGCAGCGTTTCGACAGGGGGTAATTCACCCCTCCACTTT.

The chain carries TRBV24-1 and TRBJ2-3, with D maybe TRBD1 (5 bases). V lost 1 base and J 5 bases, leaving 6 bases between the germline ends. CDR3 size: 13 residues. Germline assignment: CDR1 KGHDR and CDR2 SFDVKD. CDR3 protein: CATSDLGEDTQYF. DNA of the CDR3: TGTGCCACCAGTGATTTAGGGGAAGATACGCAGTATTTT.

This clonotype was seen at least ten times. The V gene is TRBV12-3 or TRBV12-4, the J gene TRBJ1-1, with 10 positions matching TRBD1. The CDR3 contains 15 residues. J gave up 3 bases and V 2 bases, and 3 bases lay outside the gene matches. The DNA of the CDR3 is TGTGCCAGCAGTTTATACGGACAGGGGGACACTGAAGCTTTCTTT. This translates into CASSLYGQGDTEAFF.

This clonotype was counted between two and nine times. The chain combines TRBV21-1 with TRBJ2-1. TRBV21-1 is listed as a pseudogene. This CDR3 is 13 amino acids long. CDR3 DNA sequence: TGTGCCAGCAGCAACGGTGACGTCAATGAGCAGTTCTTC. It is translated as CASSNGDVNEQFF.